This section outlines one T cell receptor (beta chain) sequence together with its context. No antigen is known for it. The record originates from a study of cytomegalovirus exposure and HLA in healthy donors. General study findings and limits: Most TCR sequences proved rare, with some public TCRs found in many donors. Later examination showed HLA-associated TCR beta chains had greater clonal expansion than equally common others. In an earlier analysis, productive rearrangement rates for most beta V segments clustered near 87% or 30%. Across donors, presence/absence analyses took sequencing depth to be roughly uniform.

In the PCR, 60 Vbeta and 13 Jbeta primers were used. Here immunoSEQ multiplex PCR was the method, and the copy in TCRdb shows in-frame clones only, minus some. The repertoire includes about 180,000 clones, about 77% of them detected once, and around 2.2% sits in the top ten. Germline CDR1 is MNHEY and CDR2 is SMNVEV (reference sequence). The junction had 5 bases not matched to a gene; V was cut back by 3 bases and J by 5 bases. CDR3 length: 14 amino acids. Material for sequencing was PBMCs. The sequence was collected from a man aged 55 to 69 in good health and CMV-seronegative. The chain joins TRBV27 to TRBJ2-7; 9 nucleotides match TRBD1. CDR3 region: CASSLGDRVNEQYF. Written as DNA, the CDR3 is TGTGCCAGCAGTTTGGGGGACAGGGTAAACGAGCAGTACTTC.